This T cell receptor (beta chain) appears in the sequencing data of a study of blood T cells in healthy people across ages. Study results and caveats: It was held that the diversity estimates obtained from one million T cells were underestimates.

This CDR3 has 14 residues. The germline V and J ends were trimmed by 0 bases and 9 bases, with 11 bases remaining between them. Germline CDR1 and CDR2: KGHSH and LQKENI. Concerning this clonotype itself: Its antigen is not identified.

Then a second PCR, running roughly 6 to 12 cycles, was carried out with a sample-barcoded 5' primer and a J-beta primer mix. TCRdb redid the calling of the 5' RACE reads with MiXCR, one entry per CDR3 protein. The data show over 600,000 distinct CDR3 sequences, approximately 21% seen once. The chain combines TRBV18 with TRBJ1-4; tentative D call: TRBD1 (5 bases). The origin of this receptor is a man between 70 and 80 years old in good health. Source material: blood. The CDR3 reads CASSPPGRMKKLFF. The CDR3, as DNA: TGTGCCAGCTCACCACCGGGACGGATGAAAAAACTGTTTTTT.